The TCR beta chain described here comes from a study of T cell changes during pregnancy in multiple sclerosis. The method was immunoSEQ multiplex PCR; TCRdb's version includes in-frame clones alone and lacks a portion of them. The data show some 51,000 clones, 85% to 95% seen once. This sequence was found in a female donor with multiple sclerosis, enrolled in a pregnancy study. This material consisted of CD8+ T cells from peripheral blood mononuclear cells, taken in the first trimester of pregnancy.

The CDR3 region has the DNA TGCGCCAGCAGCTTTTTGGGACAGCCGTCTCTCGACTATGGCTACACCTTC. This encodes CASSFLGQPSLDYGYTF. The chain uses TRBV5-1 and TRBJ1-2, with 7 bases identical to TRBD1. In germline, CDR1 is SGHRS, CDR2 YFSETQ. Trimming at V came to 2 bases and at J to 3 bases, leaving 13 bases not matched to a gene. This CDR3 comprises 17 residues.